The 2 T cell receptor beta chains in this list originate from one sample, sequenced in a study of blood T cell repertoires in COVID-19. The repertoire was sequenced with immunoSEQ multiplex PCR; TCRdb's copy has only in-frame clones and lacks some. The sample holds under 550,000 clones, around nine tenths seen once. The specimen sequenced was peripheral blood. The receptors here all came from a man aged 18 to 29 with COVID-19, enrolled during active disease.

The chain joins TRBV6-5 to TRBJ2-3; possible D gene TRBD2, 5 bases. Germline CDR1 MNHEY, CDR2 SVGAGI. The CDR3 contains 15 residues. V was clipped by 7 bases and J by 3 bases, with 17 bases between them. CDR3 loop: CASTEYTRTTDTQYF. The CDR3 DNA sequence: TGTGCCAGCACCGAGTATACTAGAACTACAGATACGCAGTATTTT.

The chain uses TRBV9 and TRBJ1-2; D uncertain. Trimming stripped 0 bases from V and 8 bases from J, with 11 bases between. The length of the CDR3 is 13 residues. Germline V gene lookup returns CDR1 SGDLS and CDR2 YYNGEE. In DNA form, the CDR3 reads TGTGCCAGCAGCGTAGGACACGATAGGGGCTACACCTTC. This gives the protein CASSVGHDRGYTF.